These 24 T cell receptor beta chains share one sample of origin, sequenced in a study of tissue T cells after allogeneic stem cell transplantation. Measured with immunoSEQ multiplex PCR; TCRdb has only the in-frame clones, and not every one. Of under 9,000 clones in the sample, approximately 34% were seen once. As to time point: mouse harvest day 14 after allogeneic transplant. The graft held 10^6 splenic CD5+ T cells and 10^7 T-cell-depleted bone marrow cells. Material for sequencing was skin. The receptors here all came from a female BALB/c mouse given C57BL/6 T cells with graft-versus-host disease after an allogeneic hematopoietic cell transplant.

To note about this clone: Mouse germline and gene names are used. Read coverage stops 1 residue before the CDR3 terminus; the germline J gene supplies the remainder. The rearrangement uses TRBV12-1 and TRBJ2-7; 13 positions match TRBD2. The germline V gene encodes CDR1 SGHSN and CDR2 HYEKVE. The CDR3 is 15 amino acids. The J segment lost 3 bases and the V segment lost 2 bases, leaving 3 bases of the junction unmatched. Incomplete CDR3 DNA: TGTGCCAGCTCTCCGGGACTGGGGGGGTTCTATGAACAGTAC. Its protein product is CASSPGLGGFYEQY. The whole CDR3 protein reads CASSPGLGGFYEQYF.

This clone is medium-sized (0.01 to 0.1%). Gene names refer to mouse genes. With the read ending 1 residue before the CDR3 end, the germline J gene is used to fill in that end. The chain uses TRBV26 and TRBJ1-5; D not resolved. The CDR3 loop spans 13 amino acids. Per the germline V gene, CDR1 is KGHPV and CDR2 is FQNQEV (reference sequence). Between the trimmed V and J ends, which lost 4 bases and 4 bases, there was a span of 8 bases. This chain's CDR3 is CASSHGLNQAPLF. The CDR3 DNA, read in part, is TGTGCCAGCAGTCACGGGCTTAACCAGGCTCCGCTT.

This clone has only a few counts. Gene and germline names: mouse. Read data end 1 residue before the CDR3 end; the end is taken from the germline J gene. This chain uses TRBV26 with TRBJ1-1, with 7 bases matching TRBD1. Germline-derived CDR1 and CDR2 are KGHPV and FQNQEV (reference sequence). V shed 6 bases, J shed 1 base, and the junction held 2 bases outside the gene matches. The CDR3 contains 13 residues. Here the CDR3 reads CASRGQLNTEVFF. The covered CDR3 bases are TGTGCCAGCAGGGGACAGCTAAACACAGAAGTCTTC.

Relative to its sample, this clone is medium-sized (0.01 to 0.1%). Mouse names are used for the genes. The read is 1 residue too short to cover the CDR3 end, so that end is filled in from the germline J gene. The chain has TRBV19 and TRBJ2-4; 9 bases are shared with TRBD2. V lost 2 bases to trimming and J lost 0 bases; unmatched junction nucleotides: 4. This CDR3 region has 16 residues. The germline V gene has CDR1 FNHDT and CDR2 SITEND (reference sequence). CDR3 amino acids: CASSIHWGASQNTLYF. The covered CDR3 bases are TGTGCCAGCAGTATTCACTGGGGGGCCAGTCAAAACACCTTGTAC.

A note on this clone: Gene names are the mouse ones. The CDR3 end is not reached by the read, which stops 1 residue before it; the germline J gene fills it in. The genes are TRBV12-1 and TRBJ2-2; a weak D match, TRBD1 (6 bases). CDR1 is SGHSN, CDR2 HYEKVE, per germline. The V and J ends lost 2 bases and 4 bases respectively, with 16 bases between them. The CDR3 consists of 16 residues. The covered CDR3 bases are TGTGCCAGCTCTCCATTCTACAGGGAGGGCACCGGGCAGCTCTAC. Amino acid sequence: CASSPFYREGTGQLY. The entire CDR3 sequence reads CASSPFYREGTGQLYF.

Concerning this clone: The germline and genes are mouse ones. Read coverage stops 1 residue before the CDR3 terminus; the germline J gene supplies the remainder. This chain connects TRBV1 to TRBJ1-4, with 10 bases that match TRBD1. The germline CDR1 and CDR2 sequences are NSQYPW and LRSPGD (reference sequence). The junction had 2 bases not matched to a gene; V was cut back by 3 bases and J by 7 bases. The CDR3 totals 14 residues. The CDR3 DNA, read in part, is TGCACCTGCAGTGCGACAGGGGGCGGCGAAAGATTATTT. Translated, it gives CTCSATGGGERLF. The whole CDR3 protein is CTCSATGGGERLFF.

A note on this clone: Mouse gene names apply. The DNA ends 1 residue before the CDR3 does, and the rest of the CDR3 is filled in from the germline J gene. This sequence joins TRBV16 and TRBJ1-1; TRBD1 matches at 7 bases. Germline CDR1 is SGHSA and CDR2 is FRNQAP. This CDR3 region has 13 residues. J lost 3 bases, V lost 3 bases, and 1 base had no gene match. CDR3 DNA, as far as it was read: TGTGCAAGCAGCTTCCAGGGGGACACAGAAGTCTTC. Amino acids: CASSFQGDTEVF. The CDR3 in its entirety is CASSFQGDTEVFF.

This clone is medium-sized by share. Gene names are the mouse ones. The sequenced fragment ends 1 residue before the CDR3 boundary, so the rest is inferred from the germline J gene. Other DNA sequences from this sample encode an identical CDR3 as well. The chain joins TRBV23 to TRBJ1-1; TRBD1, the D gene given by the table, was not confirmed from the DNA. Germline V lookup: CDR1 KGHTA, CDR2 FQNQQP. CDR3 size: 13 residues. CDR3 loop: CSSSRDRGTEVFF. CDR3 DNA (partial): TGCTCCAGCAGTCGGGACAGGGGGACAGAAGTCTTC.

Sample share makes this clone medium-sized (0.01 to 0.1%). Each gene name is a mouse one. Sequencing ends 1 residue short of the CDR3 end; the germline J gene provides the rest. This chain links TRBV4 with TRBJ2-4, with D maybe TRBD2 (6 bases). CDR1 and CDR2 from the germline V gene are LGHDT and YNNKQL (reference sequence). Trimming removed 8 bases from V and 0 bases from J, with 9 bases in between. The length of the CDR3 is 13 residues. CDR3 loop: CASLTGSQNTLYF. The CDR3 DNA, read in part, is TGTGCCAGCCTCACTGGGAGTCAAAACACCTTGTAC.

This clone was observed a few times. Gene labels here are mouse ones. Partial CDR3 DNA: TGTGCCAGCAGTGATGCGCTGGGGGCCTCCTATGAACAGTAC. Translating it yields CASSDALGASYEQY. The CDR3 as a whole reads CASSDALGASYEQYF. The chain links TRBV13-1 to TRBJ2-7; D perhaps matches TRBD2 (7 bases). The sequence runs out 1 residue before the end of the CDR3; the remainder is reconstructed from the germline J gene. CDR1 and CDR2 from the germline V gene are NSHNY and SYGAGN. The ends were cut back, 0 bases at V and 0 bases at J, with 10 bases in the middle. The CDR3 extends over 15 amino acids.

The table lists this clone with a few counts. Gene labels here are mouse ones. The sequence runs out 1 residue before the end of the CDR3; the remainder is reconstructed from the germline J gene. The V gene is TRBV16, the J gene TRBJ2-4, with 9 positions matching TRBD2. Germline CDR1 reads SGHSA; CDR2 reads FRNQAP. The junction had 2 bases not matched to a gene; V was cut back by 1 base and J by 6 bases. This CDR3 region has 14 residues. This CDR3 reads CASSLGDWDNTLYF. CDR3 DNA, as far as it was read: TGTGCAAGCAGCTTAGGGGACTGGGACAACACCTTGTAC.

By share, this clone ranks as medium-sized (0.01 to 0.1%). Here the gene names and germline are mouse. The read terminates 1 residue ahead of where the CDR3 ends, so the germline J gene completes it. V gene TRBV26 combines with J gene TRBJ1-6, with 8 positions matching TRBD1. TRBJ1-6 is sorted into the ORF group, with uncertain function. The J segment lost 8 bases and the V segment lost 3 bases, leaving 3 bases of the junction unmatched. This CDR3 spans 14 amino acids. Looked up from germline, CDR1 is KGHPV and CDR2 is FQNQEV (reference sequence). Partial CDR3 DNA: TGTGCCAGCAGTCTCACAGGGGGGGATTCGCCCCTCTAC. Amino acid sequence: CASSLTGGDSPLY. The complete CDR3 reads CASSLTGGDSPLYF.

Concerning this clone itself: These gene names are mouse names. Coverage ceases 1 residue before the CDR3 finishes, and the germline J gene fills in the end. The V and J genes are TRBV13-3 and TRBJ2-5; TRBD1 is a possible D gene (5 bases). This CDR3 is 14 amino acids long. Per germline, CDR1 NNHDY and CDR2 SYVADS. Trimming removed 2 bases at V and 0 bases at J, with 7 bases between. Incomplete CDR3 DNA: TGTGCCAGCAGTGACAGGGTTAACCAAGACACCCAGTAC. Translating it yields CASSDRVNQDTQY. The entire CDR3 reads CASSDRVNQDTQYF.

In regard to this clone: Each gene name is a mouse one. The read ends 1 residue shy of where the CDR3 ends; the end is completed using the germline J gene. V gene TRBV26 combines with J gene TRBJ1-1; TRBD1 is a possible D gene (6 bases). The V gene's germline CDR1 is KGHPV and CDR2 FQNQEV (reference sequence). The CDR3 spans 15 residues. Trimming took 1 base from V and 3 from J, leaving 12 bases between them. The CDR3 DNA, read in part, is TGTGCCAGCAGTCTGTTTAAGGGGGTAGACACAGAAGTCTTC. Translated: CASSLFKGVDTEVF. The CDR3, in full, reads CASSLFKGVDTEVFF. Variable domain in full (rest from reference TRBV26 and TRBJ1-1): NSKVIQTPRYLVKGQGQKAKMRCIPEKGHPVVFWYQQNKNNEFKFLINFQNQEVLQQIDMTEKRFSAECPSNSPCSLEIQSSEAGDSALYLCASSLFKGVDTEVFFGKGTRLTVV.

This clone ranks as medium-sized. The genes are named according to mouse. CDR3 loop: CASSGDRDSGNTLYF. The DNA read from the CDR3 is TGTGCCAGCAGTGGGGACAGGGATTCTGGAAATACGCTCTAT. The genes are TRBV13-3 and TRBJ1-3, with 9 bases aligning to TRBD1. The missing CDR3 end, 1 residue past where the read stops, is filled in from the germline J gene. In germline, CDR1 is NNHDY, CDR2 SYVADS. V trimming: 3 bases; J trimming: 0 bases; junction bases outside the gene matches: 1. The CDR3 consists of 15 residues.

To note about this clone: The germline and genes are mouse ones. The read terminates 1 residue ahead of where the CDR3 ends, so the germline J gene completes it. V gene TRBV23 combines with J gene TRBJ2-3; TRBD2, as called in the table, went unchecked against the DNA. Germline values: CDR1 KGHTA, CDR2 FQNQQP. The CDR3 loop spans 15 amino acids. The CDR3 here is CSSSHLDWGAETLYF. The sequenced CDR3 bases are TGCTCCAGCAGTCATCTGGACTGGGGTGCAGAAACGCTGTAT.

This clone was seen only a few times. These gene names are mouse names. The read stops 1 residue short of the end of the CDR3; the missing end is completed from the germline J gene. The rearrangement uses TRBV30 and TRBJ2-7; weak D call: TRBD2 (5 bases). With 3 bases removed from V and 5 bases from J, the gap between germline ends came to 11 bases. Germline assignment: CDR1 SQVVS and CDR2 ANEGSEA. The CDR3 runs to 12 residues. CDR3 amino acids: CSSRPGWDEQYF. Partial CDR3 DNA: TGTAGTTCTAGGCCGGGCTGGGATGAACAGTAC.

As concerns this clone: All gene names here are mouse names. The read terminates 1 residue before the CDR3 end, so the remaining end is supplied by the germline J gene. The chain links TRBV3 to TRBJ2-7, with D perhaps matching TRBD1 (5 bases). The V and J ends lost 6 bases and 4 bases respectively, with 7 bases between them. The CDR3 runs 11 residues. Per the germline V gene, CDR1 is SNHLY and CDR2 is FYNGKV (reference sequence). CDR3 loop: CASSPGYEQYF. CDR3 bases read: TGTGCCAGCAGTCCAGGGTATGAACAGTAC.

Worth noting for this clone: These gene names are mouse names. The read stops 1 residue short of the end of the CDR3; the missing end is completed from the germline J gene. The V call is TRBV26, the J call TRBJ2-2, with 9 nucleotides matching TRBD1. This CDR3 spans 16 amino acids. J gave up 3 bases and V 2 bases, and 4 bases lay outside the gene matches. Germline CDR1 KGHPV, CDR2 FQNQEV (reference sequence). The CDR3 protein is CASSLGTGRDTGQLYF. The DNA read from the CDR3 is TGTGCCAGCAGTCTGGGGACAGGGAGGGACACCGGGCAGCTCTAC. The whole variable domain, remainder taken from reference TRBV26 and TRBJ2-2, is NSKVIQTPRYLVKGQGQKAKMRCIPEKGHPVVFWYQQNKNNEFKFLINFQNQEVLQQIDMTEKRFSAECPSNSPCSLEIQSSEAGDSALYLCASSLGTGRDTGQLYFGEGSKLTVL.

This clone is medium-sized. Mouse gene names apply. The CDR3 extends 1 residue past the end of the read, so its final part is completed from the germline J gene. The chain joins TRBV20 to TRBJ2-3, with 11 bases matching TRBD2. Trimming cost V 6 bases and J 2 bases; bases outside gene matches: 4. CDR1 is GFQATS, CDR2 STVNSAI, per germline. The CDR3 covers 14 residues. The CDR3 sequence is CGARLGGSAETLYF. The sequenced part of the CDR3 DNA is TGTGGTGCAAGACTGGGGGGGTCTGCAGAAACGCTGTAT.

A word on this clone: Gene and germline names: mouse. The CDR3 end is not reached by the read, which stops 1 residue before it; the germline J gene fills it in. The chain recombines TRBV19 with TRBJ1-3; D unresolved. The CDR3 length is 16 residues. Trimming stripped 0 bases from V and 0 bases from J, with 10 bases between. CDR1 is FNHDT, CDR2 SITEND, per germline (reference sequence). The sequenced CDR3 bases are TGTGCCAGCAGTATAGAGGAGGTGAATTCTGGAAATACGCTCTAT. This sequence encodes CASSIEEVNSGNTLY. The complete CDR3 reads CASSIEEVNSGNTLYF. Variable domain in full (rest from reference TRBV19 and TRBJ1-3): GGIITQTPKFLIGQEGQKLTLKCQQNFNHDTMYWYRQDSGKGLRLIYYSITENDLQKGDLSEGYDASREKKSSFSLTVTSAQKNEMAVFLCASSIEEVNSGNTLYFGEGSRLIVV.

A note on this clone: Gene names and germline match the mouse. The read falls 1 residue short of the CDR3 end, and the missing part is taken from the germline J gene. The chain employs TRBV5 and TRBJ1-4, with a possible D match to TRBD1 (6 bases). Trimming removed 3 bases at V and 0 bases at J, with 8 bases between. Germline CDR1 reads LGHNA; CDR2 reads YNLKQL (reference sequence). The CDR3 consists of 15 residues. The CDR3 protein is CASSQGHFSNERLFF. Incomplete CDR3 DNA: TGTGCCAGCAGCCAGGGACATTTTTCCAACGAAAGATTATTT.

The table lists this clone with a few counts. The gene symbols are mouse symbols. Read sequence stops 1 residue before the CDR3 end, and the germline J gene provides the missing end. V and J are TRBV19 and TRBJ2-2; possibly TRBD1 for D (5 bases). CDR3 length: 13 residues. Germline V CDR1 and CDR2: FNHDT, SITEND (reference sequence). The V and J ends lost 6 bases and 3 bases respectively, with 9 bases between them. CDR3 DNA, as far as it was read: TGTGCCAGCAAGGACACGTACACCGGGCAGCTCTAC. This gives the protein CASKDTYTGQLY. The CDR3 in its entirety is CASKDTYTGQLYF.

This clone qualifies as medium-sized. Gene and germline names: mouse. The DNA ends 1 residue before the CDR3 does, and the rest of the CDR3 is filled in from the germline J gene. V is TRBV26 and J is TRBJ1-4; D is unclear. CDR1 and CDR2 (germline): KGHPV, FQNQEV (reference sequence). CDR3 length: 13 residues. Trimming shortened V by 1 base and J by 5 bases, and 5 bases separated the two germline ends. The CDR3 protein is CASSLYGNERLFF. The sequenced part of the CDR3 DNA is TGTGCCAGCAGTCTGTACGGGAACGAAAGATTATTT.